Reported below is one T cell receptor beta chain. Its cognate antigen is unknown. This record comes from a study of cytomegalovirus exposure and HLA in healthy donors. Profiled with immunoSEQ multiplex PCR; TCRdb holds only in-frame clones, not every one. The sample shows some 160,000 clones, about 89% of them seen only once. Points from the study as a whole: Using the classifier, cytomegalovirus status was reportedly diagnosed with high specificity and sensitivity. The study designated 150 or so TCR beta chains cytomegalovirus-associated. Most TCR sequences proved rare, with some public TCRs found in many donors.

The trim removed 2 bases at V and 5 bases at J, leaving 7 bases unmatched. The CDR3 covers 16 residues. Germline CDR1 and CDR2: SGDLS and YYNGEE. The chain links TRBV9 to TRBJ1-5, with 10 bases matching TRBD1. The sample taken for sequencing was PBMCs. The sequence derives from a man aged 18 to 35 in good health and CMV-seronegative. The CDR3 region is CASSVGDRGPDQPQHF. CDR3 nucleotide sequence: TGTGCCAGCAGCGTGGGAGACAGGGGGCCCGATCAGCCCCAGCATTTT. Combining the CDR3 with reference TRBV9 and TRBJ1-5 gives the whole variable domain DSGVTQTPKHLITATGQRVTLRCSPRSGDLSVYWYQQSLDQGLQFLIQYYNGEERAKGNILERFSAQQFPDLHSELNLSSLELGDSALYFCASSVGDRGPDQPQHFGDGTRLSIL.